This entry lists 27 T cell receptor beta chains sequenced from one sample in a study of shared T cell receptors in the human thymus. Measured with immunoSEQ multiplex PCR; TCRdb has only the in-frame clones, and not every one. The data contain a few hundred thousand clones, approximately 95% of them singletons. The sample consisted of thymocytes. These receptors were obtained from a human donor.

The chain is built from TRBV7-8 and TRBJ2-2; TRBD2 agrees at 10 bases. V shed 5 bases and J 4 bases; nucleotides not matched to a gene: 19. This CDR3 region has 20 residues. Looked up from germline, CDR1 is SGHVS and CDR2 is FQNEAQ. Here the CDR3 reads CASSVYRELAGEGCTGELFF. The CDR3 bases are TGTGCCAGCAGCGTATATCGTGAGCTAGCGGGAGAAGGATGCACCGGGGAGCTGTTTTTT.

The V and J genes are TRBV2 and TRBJ2-6; TRBD1 agrees at 10 bases. This CDR3 has 15 residues. CDR1 SNHLY and CDR2 FYNNEI come from the germline V gene. V was clipped by 10 bases and J by 2 bases; unmatched bases: 5. The CDR3 spells CAIPGQGPGANVLTF. The CDR3 bases are TGTGCCATCCCGGGACAGGGGCCTGGGGCCAACGTCCTGACTTTC.

This clone occurred once. This chain uses TRBV28 with TRBJ2-7; TRBD1 matches at 7 bases. CDR3 length equals 15 residues. CDR1 and CDR2 from the germline V gene are MDHEN and SYDVKM. Germline trimming cut 3 bases from V and 0 bases from J; bases unmatched to any gene: 5. The CDR3, as DNA: TGTGCCAGCAGTTTTTGGGGACAGAGCTCCTACGAGCAGTACTTC. Its translation is CASSFWGQSSYEQYF.

The genes are TRBV28 and TRBJ2-3; D not resolved. Germline V CDR1 and CDR2: MDHEN, SYDVKM. The CDR3 runs 14 residues. With 3 bases removed from V and 0 bases from J, the gap between germline ends came to 7 bases. For the CDR3, the DNA is TGTGCCAGCAGTTTTGGCCCGAGCACAGATACGCAGTATTTT. Its protein is CASSFGPSTDTQYF.

This chain links TRBV28 with TRBJ2-1, with D unclear. Germline V CDR1 and CDR2: MDHEN, SYDVKM. The germline V and J ends were trimmed by 3 bases and 0 bases, with 12 bases remaining between them. This CDR3 has 16 amino acids. This CDR3 is CASSFPLGSSYNEQFF. CDR3 in DNA: TGTGCCAGCAGTTTTCCATTGGGTAGCTCCTACAATGAGCAGTTCTTC.

The genes are TRBV6-5 and TRBJ2-7; 8 nucleotides align to TRBD1. The germline V gene encodes CDR1 MNHEY and CDR2 SVGAGI. Losses at the gene ends were 0 bases for V and 4 bases for J; bases not matched to a gene: 8. This CDR3 region has 16 residues. As DNA, the CDR3 is TGTGCCAGCAGTTACTCGCCAGGGGGCCTGGGGTACGAGCAGTACTTC. Translation gives CASSYSPGGLGYEQYF.

Only one count was recorded for this clone. The chain employs TRBV11-2 and TRBJ1-1, with D unclear. CDR3 length: 14 amino acids. V gave up 2 bases and J gave up 1 base, with 8 bases separating them. The germline V gene has CDR1 SGHAT and CDR2 FQNNGV. CDR3 loop: CASSLSRENTEAFF. The CDR3 DNA follows: TGTGCCAGCAGCTTATCACGAGAGAACACTGAAGCTTTCTTT. Drawing the rest from reference TRBV11-2 and TRBJ1-1, the complete variable domain is EAGVAQSPRYKIIEKRQSVAFWCNPISGHATLYWYQQILGQGPKLLIQFQNNGVVDDSQLPKDRFSAERLKGVDSTLKIQPAKLEDSAVYLCASSLSRENTEAFFGQGTRLTVV.

The rearrangement uses TRBV4-3 and TRBJ2-3, with D maybe TRBD2 (5 bases). Germline CDR1 LGHNA, CDR2 YSLEER. V lost 0 bases and J lost 2, with 18 bases in between. This CDR3 comprises 18 residues. This chain's CDR3 is CASSQEGLGRQITDTQYF. Here the CDR3 DNA reads TGCGCCAGCAGCCAAGAGGGTTTGGGGAGACAAATCACAGATACGCAGTATTTT.

This clone was seen a single time. This same CDR3 is encoded by further DNA sequences in the sample. In DNA, the CDR3 is TGTGCCAGCAGCTTGGTTGGGGGCAATCAGCCCCAGCATTTT. It specifies CASSLVGGNQPQHF. V is TRBV5-6 and J is TRBJ1-5; D remains unclear. From germline, CDR1 is SGHDT and CDR2 YYEEEE. The CDR3 length is 14 residues. Between the trimmed V and J ends, which lost 0 bases and 2 bases, there was a span of 6 bases.

The chain employs TRBV27 and TRBJ2-7; D not certain. The V gene's germline CDR1 is MNHEY and CDR2 SMNVEV (reference sequence). This CDR3 comprises 14 residues. With 10 bases removed from V and 0 bases from J, the gap between germline ends came to 16 bases. CDR3 DNA: TGTGCCACCTTTGGAGTGGCCGGCTCCTACGAGCAGTACTTC. Amino acids: CATFGVAGSYEQYF.

The chain combines TRBV18 with TRBJ1-2, with D tentatively TRBD1 (5 bases). V lost 3 bases and J 8 bases, leaving 19 bases between the germline ends. The CDR3 covers 15 residues. CDR1 is KGHSH and CDR2 is LQKENI in the germline V gene. In nucleotides, the CDR3 is TGTGCCAGCTCACCCCCACAGGTAACGGGCTACGGCTACACCTTC. As protein: CASSPPQVTGYGYTF.

The chain couples TRBV20-1 to TRBJ2-5; D is uncertain. V was shortened by 6 bases and J by 5 bases, with 10 bases between the two germline ends. There are 11 residues in the CDR3. From germline, CDR1 is DFQATT and CDR2 SNEGSKA (reference sequence). This CDR3 reads CSARKKETQYF. DNA for the CDR3: TGCAGTGCCAGAAAAAAGGAGACCCAGTACTTC.

The chain is built from TRBV7-2 and TRBJ2-3; no clear D gene. This CDR3 region has 15 residues. With 5 bases removed from V and 2 bases from J, the gap between germline ends came to 14 bases. Germline V CDR1 and CDR2: SGHTA, FQGNSA. As DNA, the CDR3 is TGTGCCAGCAGCACGGACCGCCCTCCCACAGATACGCAGTATTTT. This encodes CASSTDRPPTDTQYF.

This rearrangement joins TRBV28 to TRBJ2-1; 9 bases align to TRBD2. The germline gives CDR1 MDHEN, CDR2 SYDVKM. Trimming at V came to 7 bases and at J to 5 bases, leaving 18 bases not matched to a gene. The CDR3 length is 18 residues. CDR3 loop: CASTIHPLLAGYDNEQFF. The CDR3, as DNA: TGTGCCAGCACCATCCACCCCCTCCTAGCGGGATACGACAATGAGCAGTTCTTC.

The V call is TRBV6-1, the J call TRBJ2-7; 12 nucleotides line up with TRBD2. V shed 6 bases and J 1 base; nucleotides not matched to a gene: 4. Germline CDR1 is MNHNS and CDR2 is SASEGT. This CDR3 spans 15 amino acids. The CDR3, as DNA: TGTGCCAGCAGCCGACTAGCGGGGGATTCCTACGAGCAGTACTTC. Its protein product is CASSRLAGDSYEQYF.

The chain carries TRBV19 and TRBJ1-2, with D possibly TRBD1 on 5 matching bases. V lost 5 bases to trimming and J lost 8 bases, with 27 bases between them. This CDR3 contains 17 residues. The germline V gene has CDR1 LNHDA and CDR2 SQIVND (reference sequence). CDR3 protein: CASSSFKGRVSPLGYTF. In DNA, the CDR3 is TGTGCCAGTAGTTCCTTTAAGGGGCGCGTCTCCCCCCTGGGCTACACCTTC. The full variable domain, with the rest looked up from reference TRBV19 and TRBJ1-2, is DGGITQSPKYLFRKEGQNVTLSCEQNLNHDAMYWYRQDPGQGLRLIYYSQIVNDFQKGDIAEGYSVSREKKESFPLTVTSAQKNPTAFYLCASSSFKGRVSPLGYTFGSGTRLTVV.

This clone was counted once. DNA for the CDR3: TGTGCCAGCAGCCGTCGGGCAGGGGTGGGGACTAGCGGGAGGTATGTCGTTGGTGAGCAGTTCTTC. Its protein is CASSRRAGVGTSGRYVVGEQFF. The chain uses TRBV14 and TRBJ2-1, with 15 nucleotides matching TRBD2. CDR3 length: 22 residues. V shed 4 bases, J shed 9 bases, and the junction held 25 bases outside the gene matches. Per the germline V gene, CDR1 is SGHDN and CDR2 is FVKESK. The full variable domain, in which reference TRBV14 and TRBJ2-1 provide the parts outside the CDR3, is EAGVTQFPSHSVIEKGQTVTLRCDPISGHDNLYWYRRVMGKEIKFLLHFVKESKQDESGMPNNRFLAERTGGTYSTLKVQPAELEDSGVYFCASSRRAGVGTSGRYVVGEQFFGPGTRLTVL.

This rearrangement joins TRBV27 to TRBJ2-3; D gene ambiguous. The CDR3 length is 13 residues. The germline CDR1 and CDR2 sequences are MNHEY and SMNVEV (reference sequence). Deletions cut 6 bases from V and 6 bases from J, with 13 bases between. The CDR3 DNA is TGTGCCAGCAGAGGGCCCAAGTCCGATACGCAGTATTTT. It codes for CASRGPKSDTQYF.

The chain joins TRBV27 to TRBJ2-5; 9 nucleotides align to TRBD1. This CDR3 spans 14 amino acids. Looked up from germline, CDR1 is MNHEY and CDR2 is SMNVEV (reference sequence). The J segment lost 5 bases and the V segment lost 3 bases, leaving 4 bases of the junction unmatched. CDR3 in amino acids: CASSLGTGRETQYF. The CDR3 coding sequence is TGTGCCAGCAGTTTGGGGACAGGGAGGGAGACCCAGTACTTC.

The chain employs TRBV14 and TRBJ2-7; TRBD1 is a possible D gene (6 bases). The V end was cut by 0 bases, the J end by 2 bases, with 14 bases between. The CDR3 extends over 16 amino acids. The germline V gene has CDR1 SGHDN and CDR2 FVKESK. The CDR3 nucleotides are TGTGCCAGCAGCCAAGAAGGGAACAGGGTCCCCTACGAGCAGTACTTC. Its translation: CASSQEGNRVPYEQYF.

This clone was found once. J is TRBJ2-1 and V is TRBV29-1, with 12 bases lining up with TRBD2. The germline V gene has CDR1 SQVTM and CDR2 ANQGSEA. Losses at the gene ends were 5 bases for V and 7 bases for J; bases not matched to a gene: 21. The CDR3 sequence is 19 residues long. Here the CDR3 reads CSVLRRTSGNPPFENEQFF. The DNA of the CDR3 is TGCAGCGTTCTGCGTAGGACTAGCGGGAACCCTCCTTTTGAGAATGAGCAGTTCTTC.

This sequence joins TRBV5-6 and TRBJ2-2, with unresolved D. Per germline, CDR1 SGHDT and CDR2 YYEEEE. V dropped 2 bases and J dropped 3 bases, with 14 bases sitting between them. The CDR3 has 16 amino acids. The DNA for the CDR3 is TGTGCCAGCAGCTTCGGTGACTTGGATCACACCGGGGAGCTGTTTTTT. Protein product: CASSFGDLDHTGELFF.

The chain recombines TRBV19 with TRBJ2-7, with 9 bases aligning to TRBD2. The CDR3 consists of 14 residues. The V and J ends lost 3 bases and 2 bases, in that order; junction bases with no gene match: 2. Germline V CDR1 and CDR2: LNHDA, SQIVND (reference sequence). As DNA, the CDR3 is TGTGCCAGTAGTATGACTAGCGGTCCCTACGAGCAGTACTTC. This sequence encodes CASSMTSGPYEQYF.

The rearrangement joins TRBV5-6 to TRBJ2-5, with D unclear. The germline V gene has CDR1 SGHDT and CDR2 YYEEEE. The length of the CDR3 is 16 residues. V lost 2 bases and J lost 7, with 21 bases in between. DNA of the CDR3: TGTGCCAGCAGCTTCCTCCCCCGGTTAGCTGTGGGGACCCAGTACTTC. Its protein product is CASSFLPRLAVGTQYF.

This clone was seen only a few times. The chain combines TRBV7-9 with TRBJ1-5; D is ambiguous. V lost 5 bases to trimming and J lost 0 bases, with 14 bases between them. Germline V gene sequence: CDR1 SEHNR, CDR2 FQNEAQ (reference sequence). The length of the CDR3 is 16 residues. CDR3 bases: TGTGCCAGCAGCCTTTCCACGGACCATAGCAATCAGCCCCAGCATTTT. This translates into CASSLSTDHSNQPQHF.

The J gene is TRBJ1-1, the V gene TRBV27, with D perhaps matching TRBD1 (6 bases). CDR3 length: 15 amino acids. Trimming left V 3 bases short and J 2 bases short, with 13 bases between. Per germline, CDR1 MNHEY and CDR2 SMNVEV (reference sequence). The DNA of the CDR3 is TGTGCCAGCAGTTTCACGGGGGGCAGAAACACTGAAGCTTTCTTT. This translates into CASSFTGGRNTEAFF.

The rearrangement links TRBV29-1 to TRBJ2-3; TRBD1 agrees at 9 bases. The junction had 8 bases not matched to a gene; V was cut back by 4 bases and J by 6 bases. The CDR3 is 14 residues long. Germline CDR1 reads SQVTM; CDR2 reads ANQGSEA. CDR3 nucleotide sequence: TGCAGCGTTGTCGAGGGACAGGGTGTGGATACGCAGTATTTT. The encoded protein is CSVVEGQGVDTQYF.